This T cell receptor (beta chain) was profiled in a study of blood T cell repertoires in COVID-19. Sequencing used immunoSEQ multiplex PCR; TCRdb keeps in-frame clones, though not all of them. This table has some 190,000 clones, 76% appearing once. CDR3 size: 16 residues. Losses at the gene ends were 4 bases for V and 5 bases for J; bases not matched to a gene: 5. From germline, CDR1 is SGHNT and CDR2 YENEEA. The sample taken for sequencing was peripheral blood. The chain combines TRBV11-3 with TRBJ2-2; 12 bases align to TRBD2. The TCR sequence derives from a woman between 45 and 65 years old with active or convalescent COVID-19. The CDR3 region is CASSSTSGRATGELFF. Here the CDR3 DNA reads TGTGCCAGCAGCTCGACTAGCGGGAGAGCGACCGGGGAGCTGTTTTTT.